A single sample is the source of the 26 T cell receptor beta chains below, sequenced in a study of metastatic and nonmetastatic thyroid tumors. Treatment of any kind had been given to no patient before thyroid surgery. TCRdb re-analyzed the PCR reads using MiXCR. This sample yields some 13,000 clones, of which around a quarter are seen a single time; roughly 20% belongs to the top ten. Material: tumor tissue. The receptors derive from a female donor with papillary thyroid cancer or a benign thyroid nodule (not recorded which). Some clones in this sample may be carry-over from other donors' samples.

This clone counts as medium-sized. The same CDR3 also results from other DNA sequences found in this sample. CDR3: CASIGGPNTEAFF. As DNA, the CDR3 is TGTGCCAGCATCGGGGGGCCGAACACTGAAGCTTTCTTT. The rearrangement joins TRBV6-1 to TRBJ1-1; TRBD1 might be the D (6 bases). This CDR3 has 13 residues. CDR1 MNHNS and CDR2 SASEGT come from the germline V gene. V was shortened by 7 bases and J by 1 base, with 10 bases between the two germline ends.

This clone was seen many times. The junction shows a germline mismatch at one end, possibly a read error. For the CDR3, the DNA is TGTGCGAGCAGTTACTTTGCCGAGGGCGGAGATGGCTACACCTTC. The encoded protein is CASSYFAEGGDGYTF. This chain joins TRBV6-6 and TRBJ1-2; D not resolved. This CDR3 is built from 15 residues. The germline gives CDR1 MNHNY, CDR2 SVGAGI (reference sequence).

A few counts support this clone. The genes are TRBV6-1 and TRBJ1-2, with a possible D match to TRBD1 (5 bases). The V end lost 5 bases, the J end lost 4 bases, and 20 bases lay between the germline ends. Germline-derived CDR1 and CDR2 are MNHNS and SASEGT. The CDR3 loop spans 16 amino acids. As DNA, the CDR3 is TGTGCCAGCAGTAGGGTTTTCTTCGGAGACAGCTATGGCTACACCTTC. Encoded protein: CASSRVFFGDSYGYTF.

Regarding this clone: A much larger clone differs from this one at a single base, so this may be a read error. Other DNA sequences in the sample encode the same CDR3. V is TRBV11-3 and J is TRBJ2-3; possibly TRBD2 for D (5 bases). Germline V CDR1 and CDR2: SGHNT, YENEEA. The CDR3 is 14 residues long. The CDR3 coding sequence is TGTGCCAGCAGCTTGGGATTGAGGGCAGATACACAGTATTTT. Translated: CASSLGLRADTQYF.

A few counts support this clone. This chain connects TRBV6-1 to TRBJ1-2; the match to TRBD1 covers 8 bases. CDR3 length: 13 amino acids. The germline CDR1 and CDR2 sequences are MNHNS and SASEGT. V trimming: 10 bases; J trimming: 4 bases; junction bases outside the gene matches: 8. This CDR3 is CAIRRTGSYGYTF. The CDR3 DNA sequence: TGTGCCATCAGGCGGACAGGGAGCTATGGCTACACCTTC.

This clone was detected a few times. This chain joins TRBV6-1 and TRBJ2-5; possibly TRBD1 for D (5 bases). Germline V gene lookup returns CDR1 MNHNS and CDR2 SASEGT. V was clipped by 6 bases and J by 2 bases, with 10 bases between them. The length of the CDR3 is 13 residues. The CDR3 protein is CASRRSGQETQYF. In DNA form, the CDR3 reads TGTGCCAGCAGAAGATCAGGGCAAGAGACCCAGTACTTC.

This clone came up many times. This chain uses TRBV9 with TRBJ1-2; D possibly corresponds to TRBD1 (6 bases). V was pared by 0 bases and J by 0 bases, with 9 bases between. Per the germline V gene, CDR1 is SGDLS and CDR2 is YYNGEE. This CDR3 is 15 amino acids long. In DNA, the CDR3 is TGTGCCAGCAGCGTAGGGACAGCTCCTAACTATGGCTACACCTTC. Translation: CASSVGTAPNYGYTF. The full variable domain, rest sourced from reference TRBV9 and TRBJ1-2, is DSGVTQTPKHLITATGQRVTLRCSPRSGDLSVYWYQQSLDQGLQFLIQYYNGEERAKGNILERFSAQQFPDLHSELNLSSLELGDSALYFCASSVGTAPNYGYTFGSGTRLTVV.

This clone ranks as medium-sized. This chain links TRBV30 with TRBJ1-6; D is unclear. The CDR3 totals 11 residues. Trimming took 4 bases from V and 7 from J, leaving 5 bases between them. In germline, CDR1 is GTSNPN, CDR2 SVGIG (reference sequence). The CDR3 sequence: CAWKANSPLHF. CDR3 nucleotides: TGTGCCTGGAAGGCCAATTCACCCCTCCACTTT.

This clone ranks as medium-sized (0.01 to 0.1%). V is TRBV12-3 or TRBV12-4 and J is TRBJ2-7; 7 nucleotides line up with TRBD1. This CDR3 contains 13 residues. The junction had 4 bases not matched to a gene; V was cut back by 3 bases and J by 5 bases. CDR3 protein: CASSFARGNEQYF. The CDR3 bases are TGTGCCAGCAGTTTTGCCAGGGGGAACGAGCAGTACTTC.

This clone came up many times. V and J are TRBV19 and TRBJ2-1; 9 bases line up with TRBD2. Germline CDR1 is LNHDA and CDR2 is SQIVND (reference sequence). V lost 3 bases to trimming and J lost 7 bases; unmatched junction nucleotides: 10. CDR3 length equals 16 residues. Written as DNA, the CDR3 is TGTGCCAGTAGTATTACCGCTAGCGGGATCATAAATGAGCAGTTCTTC. Protein product: CASSITASGIINEQFF. Full variable domain (outside the CDR3, taken from reference TRBV19 and TRBJ2-1): DGGITQSPKYLFRKEGQNVTLSCEQNLNHDAMYWYRQDPGQGLRLIYYSQIVNDFQKGDIAEGYSVSREKKESFPLTVTSAQKNPTAFYLCASSITASGIINEQFFGPGTRLTVL.

J is TRBJ2-3 and V is TRBV12-3 or TRBV12-4; tentative D call: TRBD2 (6 bases). CDR3 size: 16 residues. Trimming left V 10 bases short and J 0 bases short, with 20 bases between. The CDR3 nucleotides are TGTGCCATCAACACTAGATGGACTATGAGCACAGATACGCAGTATTTT. This translates into CAINTRWTMSTDTQYF.

This clone was picked up a small number of times. The CDR3 sequence: CASSGTGRNQPQHF. The CDR3 bases are TGTGCCAGCAGTGGAACAGGGCGCAATCAGCCCCAGCATTTT. The V gene is TRBV12-3 or TRBV12-4, the J gene TRBJ1-5, with TRBD1 as a possible D gene (6 bases). CDR3 length equals 14 residues. Trimming left V 5 bases short and J 2 bases short, with 10 bases between.

This clone has at least ten counts. The V and J genes are TRBV7-2 and TRBJ2-3, with 11 bases aligning to TRBD2. CDR1 and CDR2 from the germline V gene are SGHTA and FQGNSA. J gave up 8 bases and V 7 bases, and 11 bases lay outside the gene matches. The CDR3 is 15 residues long. The DNA of the CDR3 is TGTGCCAGCACCGATAGCGGGAGGGCCGGCGGTACGCAGTATTTT. Encoded protein: CASTDSGRAGGTQYF.

Ten or more counts support this clone. This sequence joins TRBV7-2 and TRBJ1-5; D is ambiguous. The germline V gene encodes CDR1 SGHTA and CDR2 FQGNSA. V was trimmed by 5 bases and J by 7 bases, leaving 12 bases between them. The CDR3 loop spans 13 amino acids. The CDR3 region has the DNA TGTGCCAGCAGCCTATGGGGTGGACAGCCCCAGCATTTT. Amino acids: CASSLWGGQPQHF.

The J gene is TRBJ2-7, the V gene TRBV5-1, with 8 nucleotides matching TRBD2. The CDR3 runs 17 residues. The germline gives CDR1 SGHRS, CDR2 YFSETQ. V trimming: 2 bases; J trimming: 3 bases; junction bases outside the gene matches: 13. The CDR3 sequence is CASSFASGSGRGYEQYF. In nucleotides, the CDR3 is TGCGCCAGCAGCTTCGCGAGCGGGAGCGGGCGGGGCTACGAGCAGTACTTC. Full variable domain (rest looked up from reference TRBV5-1 and TRBJ2-7): KAGVTQTPRYLIKTRGQQVTLSCSPISGHRSVSWYQQTPGQGLQFLFEYFSETQRNKGNFPGRFSGRQFSNSRSEMNVSTLELGDSALYLCASSFASGSGRGYEQYFGPGTRLTVT.

This chain links TRBV28 with TRBJ2-7; D is undetermined. The V end lost 3 bases, the J end lost 5 bases, and 17 bases lay between the germline ends. Germline V lookup: CDR1 MDHEN, CDR2 SYDVKM. This CDR3 comprises 15 residues. The CDR3 sequence is CASSLRRNGPDEQYF. The DNA of the CDR3 is TGTGCCAGCAGTTTGAGGCGAAATGGGCCGGACGAGCAGTACTTC.

The table lists this clone with many counts. The CDR3: CASSLEASGRSGANVLTF. The DNA for the CDR3 is TGCGCCAGCAGCTTGGAGGCTAGCGGGAGGTCTGGGGCCAACGTCCTGACTTTC. This chain uses TRBV5-1 with TRBJ2-6; 11 bases line up with TRBD2. Trimming removed 0 bases from V and 1 base from J; junction bases left unmatched: 3. The germline V gene encodes CDR1 SGHRS and CDR2 YFSETQ. This CDR3 contains 18 residues.

This clone came up many times. J is TRBJ2-4 and V is TRBV5-1; a possible D gene is TRBD1 (6 bases). This CDR3 comprises 14 residues. V was pared by 0 bases and J by 5 bases, with 9 bases between. Per germline, CDR1 SGHRS and CDR2 YFSETQ. CDR3 protein: CASSLGGPENIQYF. For the CDR3, the DNA is TGCGCCAGCAGCTTGGGGGGGCCCGAAAACATTCAGTACTTC.

This clone has at least ten counts. The chain employs TRBV12-3 or TRBV12-4 and TRBJ2-4; 7 bases are shared with TRBD2. J gave up 0 bases and V 6 bases, and 11 bases lay outside the gene matches. The CDR3 length is 17 residues. The CDR3 is CASSPTGLLGAKNIQYF. CDR3 nucleotides: TGTGCCAGCAGCCCCACGGGACTACTAGGAGCCAAAAACATTCAGTACTTC.

This clone showed up many times. A much larger clone sits a single nucleotide away, making a read error possible. Other nucleotide sequences in the sample specify the same CDR3. The chain is built from TRBV28 and TRBJ2-7; possibly TRBD1 or TRBD2 for D (5 bases each). The CDR3 covers 14 residues. CDR1 is MDHEN, CDR2 SYDVKM, per germline. V was trimmed by 4 bases and J by 8 bases, leaving 18 bases between them. CDR3 sequence reads: CASSSSPRGIKQYF. The CDR3 region has the DNA TGTGCCAGCAGTTCTTCCCCCCGGGGCATCAAGCAGTACTTC. The whole variable domain, filled in from reference TRBV28 and TRBJ2-7, reads DVKVTQSSRYLVKRTGEKVFLECVQDMDHENMFWYRQDPGLGLRLIYFSYDVKMKEKGDIPEGYSVSREKKERFSLILESASTNQTSMYLCASSSSPRGIKQYFGPGTRLTVT.

Worth noting for this clone: A junction boundary mismatches the germline segment, possibly from a read error. The chain is built from TRBV7-3 and TRBJ2-1; D possibly uses TRBD1 or TRBD2 (6 bases each). Germline V gives CDR1 SGHTA, CDR2 FQGTGA. The CDR3 extends over 15 amino acids. The DNA for the CDR3 is TGTGCCATCAGCTTAACGGGGGCTTCCTGGGTAGAGCAGTTCTTC. This translates into CAISLTGASWVEQFF.

In its sample, this clone was seen a few times. V and J are TRBV6-6 and TRBJ1-2, with no clear D. From germline, CDR1 is MNHNY and CDR2 SVGAGI (reference sequence). This CDR3 comprises 15 residues. Deletions cut 0 bases from V and 7 bases from J, with 15 bases between. As DNA, the CDR3 is TGTGCCAGCAGTTACTCGATCTACGGATCTGGTGGCTACACCTTC. The encoded protein is CASSYSIYGSGGYTF.

This chain links TRBV28 with TRBJ1-3; D might be TRBD1 (6 bases). The CDR3 totals 17 residues. Trimming stripped 5 bases from V and 2 bases from J, with 19 bases between. CDR1 and CDR2 (germline): MDHEN, SYDVKM. CDR3 nucleotide sequence: TGTGCCAGCAGTCCCTTGGCGGGGGGCAGAGCTGGAAACACCATATATTTT. Its protein product is CASSPLAGGRAGNTIYF.

This clone has more than one count but fewer than ten. The CDR3 DNA reads as TGTGCCAGCGGTGCTTCCTACAATGAGCAGTTCTTC. This translates into CASGASYNEQFF. The genes are TRBV7-6 and TRBJ2-1; D ambiguous. The V and J ends lost 8 bases and 1 base respectively, with 6 bases between them. This CDR3 region has 12 residues. CDR1 SGHVS and CDR2 FNYEAQ come from the germline V gene.

This clone was observed a single time. This chain connects TRBV9 to TRBJ2-5; 10 bases match TRBD2. Germline CDR1 and CDR2: SGDLS and YYNGEE. The trim removed 4 bases at V and 4 bases at J, leaving 10 bases unmatched. The CDR3 totals 16 residues. CDR3 DNA: TGTGCCAGCAGCTTAGGACTAGCGGTAGTAGGAGAGACCCAGTACTTC. Protein product: CASSLGLAVVGETQYF.

The chain joins TRBV5-1 to TRBJ1-1; D unclear. V lost 1 base and J lost 3, with 10 bases in between. This CDR3 is built from 14 residues. Per the germline V gene, CDR1 is SGHRS and CDR2 is YFSETQ. The CDR3 coding sequence is TGCGCCAGCAGCTTGTCCACCCGGTACACTGAAGCTTTCTTT. It is translated as CASSLSTRYTEAFF.